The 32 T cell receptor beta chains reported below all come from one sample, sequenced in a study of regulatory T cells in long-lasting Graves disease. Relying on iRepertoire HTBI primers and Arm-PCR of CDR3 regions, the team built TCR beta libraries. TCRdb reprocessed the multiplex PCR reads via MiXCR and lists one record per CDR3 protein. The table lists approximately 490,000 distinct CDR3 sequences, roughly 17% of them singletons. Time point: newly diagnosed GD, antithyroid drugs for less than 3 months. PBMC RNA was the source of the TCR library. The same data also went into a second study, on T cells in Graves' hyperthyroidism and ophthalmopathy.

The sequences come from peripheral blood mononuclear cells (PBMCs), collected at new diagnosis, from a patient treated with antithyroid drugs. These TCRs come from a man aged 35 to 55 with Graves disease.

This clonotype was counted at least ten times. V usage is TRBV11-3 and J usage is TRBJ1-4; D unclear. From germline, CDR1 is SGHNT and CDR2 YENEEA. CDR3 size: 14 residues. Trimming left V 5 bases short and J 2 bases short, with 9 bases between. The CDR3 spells CASSPRRTNEKLFF. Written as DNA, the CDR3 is TGTGCCAGCAGCCCCCGCAGGACTAATGAAAAACTGTTTTTT.

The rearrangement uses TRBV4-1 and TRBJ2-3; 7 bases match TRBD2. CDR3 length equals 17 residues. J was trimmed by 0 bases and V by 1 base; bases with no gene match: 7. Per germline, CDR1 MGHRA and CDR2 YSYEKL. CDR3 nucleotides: TGCGCCAGCAGCCAAGTTCGGAGCGGGATAAGCACAGATACGCAGTATTTT. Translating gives CASSQVRSGISTDTQYF.

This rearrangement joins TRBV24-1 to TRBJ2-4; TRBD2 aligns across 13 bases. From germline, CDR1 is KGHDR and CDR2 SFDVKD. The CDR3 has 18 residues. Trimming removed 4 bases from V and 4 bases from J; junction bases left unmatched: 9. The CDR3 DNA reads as TGTGCCACCAGTGACGGGGCGACTAGCGGGAGGTATAAAAACATTCAGTACTTC. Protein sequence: CATSDGATSGRYKNIQYF.

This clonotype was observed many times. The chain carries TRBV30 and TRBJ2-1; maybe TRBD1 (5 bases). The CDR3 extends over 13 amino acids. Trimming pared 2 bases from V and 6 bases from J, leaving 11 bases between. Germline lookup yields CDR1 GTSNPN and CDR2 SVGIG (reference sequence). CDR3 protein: CAWSQGHGNEQFF. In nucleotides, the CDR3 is TGTGCCTGGAGTCAAGGACACGGCAATGAGCAGTTCTTC.

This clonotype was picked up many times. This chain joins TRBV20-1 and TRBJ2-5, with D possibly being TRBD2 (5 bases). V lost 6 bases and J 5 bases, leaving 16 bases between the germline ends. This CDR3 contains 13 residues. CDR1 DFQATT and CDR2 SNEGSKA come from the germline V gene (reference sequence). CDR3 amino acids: CSADSGSLETQYF. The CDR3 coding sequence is TGCAGTGCGGATTCGGGAAGTTTGGAGACCCAGTACTTC.

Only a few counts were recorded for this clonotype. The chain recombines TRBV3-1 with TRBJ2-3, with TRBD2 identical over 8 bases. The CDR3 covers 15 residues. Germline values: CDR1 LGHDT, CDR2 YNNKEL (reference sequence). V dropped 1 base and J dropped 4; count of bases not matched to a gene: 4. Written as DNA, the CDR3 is TGTGCCAGCAGCCAAGGGCGGGGGGCCCCAGATACGCAGTATTTT. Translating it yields CASSQGRGAPDTQYF.

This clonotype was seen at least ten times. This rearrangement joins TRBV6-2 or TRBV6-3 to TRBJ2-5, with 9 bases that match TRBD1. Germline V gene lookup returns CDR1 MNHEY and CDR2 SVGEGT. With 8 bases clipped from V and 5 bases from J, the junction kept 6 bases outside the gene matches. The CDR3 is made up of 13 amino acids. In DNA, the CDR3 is TGTGCCAGCCGGGACAGGGTGATCGAGACCCAGTACTTC. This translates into CASRDRVIETQYF.

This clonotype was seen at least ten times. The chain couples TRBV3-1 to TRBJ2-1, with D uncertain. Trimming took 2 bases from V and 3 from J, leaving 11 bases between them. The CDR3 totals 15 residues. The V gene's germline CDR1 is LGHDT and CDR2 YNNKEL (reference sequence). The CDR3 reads CASSQLRTVYNEQFF. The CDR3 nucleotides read TGTGCCAGCAGCCAACTACGAACAGTCTACAATGAGCAGTTCTTC.

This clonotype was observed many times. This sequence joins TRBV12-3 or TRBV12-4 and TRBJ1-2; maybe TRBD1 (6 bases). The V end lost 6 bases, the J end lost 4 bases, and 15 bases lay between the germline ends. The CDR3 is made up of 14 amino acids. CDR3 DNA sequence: TGTGCCAGCAGAACAGGGTCGTTGGGCTATGGCTACACCTTC. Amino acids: CASRTGSLGYGYTF.

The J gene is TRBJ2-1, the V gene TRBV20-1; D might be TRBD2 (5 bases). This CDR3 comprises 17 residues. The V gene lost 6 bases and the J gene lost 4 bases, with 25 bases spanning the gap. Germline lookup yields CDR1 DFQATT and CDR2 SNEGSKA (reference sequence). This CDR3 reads CSAAKGSHGPGYNEQFF. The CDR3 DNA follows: TGCAGTGCCGCAAAGGGCAGTCATGGGCCGGGATACAATGAGCAGTTCTTC.

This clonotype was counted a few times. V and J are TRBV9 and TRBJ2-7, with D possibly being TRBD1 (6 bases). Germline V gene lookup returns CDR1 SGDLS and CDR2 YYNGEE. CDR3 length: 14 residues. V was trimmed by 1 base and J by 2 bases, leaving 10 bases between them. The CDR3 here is CASSVTDRPYEQYF. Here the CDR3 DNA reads TGTGCCAGCAGCGTAACGGACAGACCCTACGAGCAGTACTTC.

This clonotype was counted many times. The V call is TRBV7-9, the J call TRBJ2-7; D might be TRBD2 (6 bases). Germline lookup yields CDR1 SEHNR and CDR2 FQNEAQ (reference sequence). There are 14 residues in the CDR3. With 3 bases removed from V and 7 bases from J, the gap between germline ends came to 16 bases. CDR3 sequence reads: CASSLVGRGGEQYF. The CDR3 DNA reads TGTGCCAGCAGCTTGGTCGGTAGGGGAGGAGAGCAGTACTTC. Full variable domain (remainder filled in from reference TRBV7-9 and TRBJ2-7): DTGVSQNPRHKITKRGQNVTFRCDPISEHNRLYWYRQTLGQGPEFLTYFQNEAQLEKSRLLSDRFSAERPKGSFSTLEIQRTEQGDSAMYLCASSLVGRGGEQYFGPGTRLTVT.

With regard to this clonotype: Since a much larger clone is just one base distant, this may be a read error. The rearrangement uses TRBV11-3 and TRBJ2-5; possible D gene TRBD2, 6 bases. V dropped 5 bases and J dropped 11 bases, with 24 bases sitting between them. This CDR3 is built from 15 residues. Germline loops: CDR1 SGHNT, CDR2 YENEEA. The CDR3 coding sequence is TGTGCCAGCAGCGATCGGGACTTTCTCTACAATGAGCAGTACTTC. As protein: CASSDRDFLYNEQYF.

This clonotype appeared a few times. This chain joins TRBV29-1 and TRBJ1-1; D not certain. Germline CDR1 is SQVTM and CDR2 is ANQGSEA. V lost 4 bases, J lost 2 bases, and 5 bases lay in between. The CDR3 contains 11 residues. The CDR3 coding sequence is TGCAGCGTTGGGGATAACACTGAAGCTTTCTTT. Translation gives CSVGDNTEAFF.

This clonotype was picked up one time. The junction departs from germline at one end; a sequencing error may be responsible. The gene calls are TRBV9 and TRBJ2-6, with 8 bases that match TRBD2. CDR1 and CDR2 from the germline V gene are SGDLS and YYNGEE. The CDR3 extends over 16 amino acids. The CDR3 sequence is CASSRGPPGGANVPTF. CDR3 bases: TGTGCCAGCAGCCGGGGACCCCCGGGAGGGGCCAACGTCCCGACTTTC.

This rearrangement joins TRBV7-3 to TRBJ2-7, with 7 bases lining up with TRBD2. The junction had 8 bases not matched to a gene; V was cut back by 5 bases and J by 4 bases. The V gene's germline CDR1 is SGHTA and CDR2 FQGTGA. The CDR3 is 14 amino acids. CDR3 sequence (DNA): TGTGCCAGCAGCCCCCAAGGCGGGAGTTACGAGCAGTACTTC. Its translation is CASSPQGGSYEQYF.

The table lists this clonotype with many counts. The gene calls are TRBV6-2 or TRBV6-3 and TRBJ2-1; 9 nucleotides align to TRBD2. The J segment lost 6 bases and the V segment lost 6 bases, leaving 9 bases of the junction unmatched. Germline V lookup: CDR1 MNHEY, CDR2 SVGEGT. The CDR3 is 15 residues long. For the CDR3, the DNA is TGTGCCAGCAGAAAGAGCGGGAGGCCCTCCAATGAGCAGTTCTTC. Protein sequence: CASRKSGRPSNEQFF.

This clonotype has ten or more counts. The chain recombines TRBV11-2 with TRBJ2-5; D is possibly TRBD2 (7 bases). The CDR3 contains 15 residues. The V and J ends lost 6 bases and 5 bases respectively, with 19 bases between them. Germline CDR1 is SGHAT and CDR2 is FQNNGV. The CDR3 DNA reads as TGTGCCAGCAGTTCCGAGGGGGGGTTGATTGAGACCCAGTACTTC. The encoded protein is CASSSEGGLIETQYF.

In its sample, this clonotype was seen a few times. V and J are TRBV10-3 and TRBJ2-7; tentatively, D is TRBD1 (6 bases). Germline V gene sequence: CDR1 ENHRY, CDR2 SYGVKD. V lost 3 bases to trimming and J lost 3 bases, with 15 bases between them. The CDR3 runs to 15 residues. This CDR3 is CAISDGDRLFYEQYF. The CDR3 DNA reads TGTGCCATCAGTGACGGTGACAGGCTATTCTACGAGCAGTACTTC.

The CDR3 protein is CAWSGRGGKDSPLHF. In DNA, the CDR3 is TGTGCCTGGAGTGGTCGAGGAGGGAAGGATTCACCCCTCCACTTT. V is TRBV30 and J is TRBJ1-6; D unresolved. This CDR3 contains 15 residues. Trimming removed 1 base from V and 8 bases from J, with 15 bases in between. The V gene's germline CDR1 is GTSNPN and CDR2 SVGIG (reference sequence).

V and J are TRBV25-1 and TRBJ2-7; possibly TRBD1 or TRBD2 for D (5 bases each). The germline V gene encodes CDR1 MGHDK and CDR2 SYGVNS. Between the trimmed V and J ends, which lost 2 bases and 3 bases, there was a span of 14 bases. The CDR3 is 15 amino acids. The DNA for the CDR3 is TGTGCCAGCAGTGAACCGGGACCGACGTTCTACGAGCAGTACTTC. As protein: CASSEPGPTFYEQYF.

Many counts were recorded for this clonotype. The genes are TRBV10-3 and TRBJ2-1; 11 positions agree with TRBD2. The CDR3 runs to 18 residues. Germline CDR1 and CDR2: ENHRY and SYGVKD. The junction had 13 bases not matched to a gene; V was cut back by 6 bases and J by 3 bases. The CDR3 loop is CAIRGTSGSTSNYNEQFF. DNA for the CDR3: TGTGCCATCAGAGGGACTAGCGGAAGTACGAGTAACTACAATGAGCAGTTCTTC.

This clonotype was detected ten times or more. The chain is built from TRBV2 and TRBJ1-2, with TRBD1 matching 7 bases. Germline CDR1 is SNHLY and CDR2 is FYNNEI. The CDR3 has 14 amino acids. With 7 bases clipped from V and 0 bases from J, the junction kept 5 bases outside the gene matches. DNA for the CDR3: TGTGCCAGCACCCGGGACAGTTCTAACTATGGCTACACCTTC. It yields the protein CASTRDSSNYGYTF.

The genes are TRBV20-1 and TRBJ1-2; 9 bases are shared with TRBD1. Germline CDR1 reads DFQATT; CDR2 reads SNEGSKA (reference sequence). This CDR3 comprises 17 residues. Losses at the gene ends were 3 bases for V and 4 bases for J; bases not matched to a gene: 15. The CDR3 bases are TGCAGTGCTAGTAGGTCCTTGGGCTGGGACAGGGTCTATGGCTACACCTTC. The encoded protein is CSASRSLGWDRVYGYTF.

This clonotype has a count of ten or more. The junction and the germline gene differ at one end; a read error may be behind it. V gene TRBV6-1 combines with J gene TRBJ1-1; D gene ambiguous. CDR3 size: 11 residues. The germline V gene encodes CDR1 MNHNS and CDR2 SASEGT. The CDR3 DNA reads TGTGCCAGCAGTGAAACCCCAGCGATGGTGTGG. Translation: CASSETPAMVW.

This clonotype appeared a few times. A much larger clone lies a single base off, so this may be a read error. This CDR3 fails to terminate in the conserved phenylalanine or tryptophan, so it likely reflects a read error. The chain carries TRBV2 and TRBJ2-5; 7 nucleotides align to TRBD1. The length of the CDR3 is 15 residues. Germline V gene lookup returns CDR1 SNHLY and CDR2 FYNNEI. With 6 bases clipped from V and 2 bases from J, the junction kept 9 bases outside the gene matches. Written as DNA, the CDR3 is TGTGCCAGCAGCGCTAAAACAGGGGTTCAAGAGACCCAGTACTCC. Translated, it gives CASSAKTGVQETQYS.

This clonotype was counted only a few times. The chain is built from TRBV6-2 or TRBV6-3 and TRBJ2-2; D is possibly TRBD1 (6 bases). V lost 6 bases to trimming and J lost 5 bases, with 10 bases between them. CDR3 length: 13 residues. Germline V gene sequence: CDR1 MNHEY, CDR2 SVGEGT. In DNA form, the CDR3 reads TGTGCCAGCAGGTACAGGGATACCGGGGAGCTGTTTTTT. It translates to CASRYRDTGELFF.

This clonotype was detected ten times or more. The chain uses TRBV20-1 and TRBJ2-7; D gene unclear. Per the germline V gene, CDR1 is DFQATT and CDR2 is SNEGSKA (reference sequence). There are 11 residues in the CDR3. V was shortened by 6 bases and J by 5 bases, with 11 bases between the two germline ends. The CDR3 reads CSAGVFNEQYF. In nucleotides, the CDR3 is TGCAGTGCCGGAGTTTTTAACGAGCAGTACTTC.

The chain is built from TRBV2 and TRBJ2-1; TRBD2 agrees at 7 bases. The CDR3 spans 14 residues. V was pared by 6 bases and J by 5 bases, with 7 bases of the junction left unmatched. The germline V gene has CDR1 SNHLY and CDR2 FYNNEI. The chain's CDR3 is CASRDIGLDNEQFF. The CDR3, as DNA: TGTGCCAGCAGGGATATTGGACTAGACAATGAGCAGTTCTTC.

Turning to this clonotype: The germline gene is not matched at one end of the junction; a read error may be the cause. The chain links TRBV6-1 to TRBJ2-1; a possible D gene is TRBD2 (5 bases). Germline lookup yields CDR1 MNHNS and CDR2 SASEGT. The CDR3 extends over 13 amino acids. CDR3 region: CASSEDRGYEQFF. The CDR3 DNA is TGCGCCAGCAGTGAAGACCGAGGGTATGAGCAGTTCTTC.

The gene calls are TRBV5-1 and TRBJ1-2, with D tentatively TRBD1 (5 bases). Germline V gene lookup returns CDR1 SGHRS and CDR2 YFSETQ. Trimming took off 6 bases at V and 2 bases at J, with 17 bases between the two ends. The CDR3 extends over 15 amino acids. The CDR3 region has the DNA TGCGCCAGCACCACAAGTCCAGGGACCAACTATGGCTACACCTTC. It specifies CASTTSPGTNYGYTF.

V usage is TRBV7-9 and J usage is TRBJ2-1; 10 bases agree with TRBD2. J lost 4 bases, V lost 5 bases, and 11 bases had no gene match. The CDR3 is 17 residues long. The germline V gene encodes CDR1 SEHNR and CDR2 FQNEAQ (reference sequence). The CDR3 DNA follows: TGTGCCAGCAGCGGCCGAGCGGGAGGGCCGAGGTACAATGAGCAGTTCTTC. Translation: CASSGRAGGPRYNEQFF.